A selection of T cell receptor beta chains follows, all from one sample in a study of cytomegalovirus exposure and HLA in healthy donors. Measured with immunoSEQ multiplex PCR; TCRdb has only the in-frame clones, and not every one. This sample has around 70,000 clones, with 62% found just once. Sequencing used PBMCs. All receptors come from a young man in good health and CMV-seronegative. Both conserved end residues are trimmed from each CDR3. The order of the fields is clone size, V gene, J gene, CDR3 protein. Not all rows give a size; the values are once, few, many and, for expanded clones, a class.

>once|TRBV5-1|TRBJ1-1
ASSEHGTENTEAF
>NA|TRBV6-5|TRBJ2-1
ASSPRQGAYEQF
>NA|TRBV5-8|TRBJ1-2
ASSPRTGGDYGYT
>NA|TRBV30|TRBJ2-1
AWTSGGGYNEQF
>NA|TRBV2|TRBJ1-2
ASSLRQTANYGYT
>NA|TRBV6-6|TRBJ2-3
ASSPRDRGTDTQY
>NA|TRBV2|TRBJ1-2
ASRFLIGYT
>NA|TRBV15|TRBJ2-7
ATSSGMGYEQY
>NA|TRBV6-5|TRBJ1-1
ASSWTPGQNTEAF
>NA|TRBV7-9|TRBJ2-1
ASSLATDEQF
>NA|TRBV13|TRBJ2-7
ASSLAGYEQY
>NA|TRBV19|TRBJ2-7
ASSPNRHEQY
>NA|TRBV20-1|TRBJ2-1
SADMNNEQF
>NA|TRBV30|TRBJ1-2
AWSNQQDSPRGYT
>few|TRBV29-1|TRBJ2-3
SVEGHGTDTQY
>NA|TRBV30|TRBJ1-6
AWSDGTGGGRNSPLH
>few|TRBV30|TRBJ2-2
AWSVLKSGELF
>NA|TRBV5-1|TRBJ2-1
ASSVTSGGYNEQF
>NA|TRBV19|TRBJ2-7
ASSPRTVGTEQY
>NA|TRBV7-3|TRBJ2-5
ASSLNSGAQETQY
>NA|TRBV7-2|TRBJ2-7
ASSFGTGIYEQY
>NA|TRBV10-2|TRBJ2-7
ASSDGGKDYEQY
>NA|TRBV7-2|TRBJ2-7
ASSLELGGGVTKQY
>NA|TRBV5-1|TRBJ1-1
ASSKLQGSTEAF
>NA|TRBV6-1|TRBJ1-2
ASSRTVMKDGYT
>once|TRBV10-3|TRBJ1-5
AISEEGANQPQH
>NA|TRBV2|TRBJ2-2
ASSWRGNTGELF
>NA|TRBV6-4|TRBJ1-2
ASSQDRVGRGYT
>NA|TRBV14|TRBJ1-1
ASSERWPTRDTEAF
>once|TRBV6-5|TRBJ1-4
ASSQAGDGEKLF
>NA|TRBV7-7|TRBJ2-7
ASSTPGSHEQY